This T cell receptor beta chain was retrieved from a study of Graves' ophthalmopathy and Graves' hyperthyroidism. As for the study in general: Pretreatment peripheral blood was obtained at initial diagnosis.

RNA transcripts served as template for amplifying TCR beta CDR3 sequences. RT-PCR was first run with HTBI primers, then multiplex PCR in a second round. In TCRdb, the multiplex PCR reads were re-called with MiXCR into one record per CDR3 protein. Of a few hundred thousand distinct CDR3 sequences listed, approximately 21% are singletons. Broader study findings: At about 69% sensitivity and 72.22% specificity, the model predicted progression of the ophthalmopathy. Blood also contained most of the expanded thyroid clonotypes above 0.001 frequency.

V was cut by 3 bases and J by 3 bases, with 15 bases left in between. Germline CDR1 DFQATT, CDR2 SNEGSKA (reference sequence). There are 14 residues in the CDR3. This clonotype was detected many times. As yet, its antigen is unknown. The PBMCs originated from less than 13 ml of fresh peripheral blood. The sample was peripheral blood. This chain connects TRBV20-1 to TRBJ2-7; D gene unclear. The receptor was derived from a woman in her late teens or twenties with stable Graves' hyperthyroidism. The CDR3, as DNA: TGCAGTGCTAGGGGGTTGTACGCGAACTACGAGCAGTACTTC. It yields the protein CSARGLYANYEQYF.